The next 10 T cell receptor beta chains were all read from a single sample in a study of T cells in Graves' hyperthyroidism and ophthalmopathy. RNA transcripts were the template for amplifying TCR beta CDR3 regions. Primed by the HTBI set, a first-round RT-PCR was run on the TCR CDR3. TCRdb used MiXCR to reprocess the multiplex PCR reads, holding one entry per CDR3 protein. The profile shows approximately 260,000 distinct CDR3 sequences, 13% to 15% of them singletons. The sequenced material came from blood. These receptors all come from a woman aged 45-59 years with Graves' hyperthyroidism that later progressed to Graves' ophthalmopathy.

This clonotype has ten or more counts. DNA for the CDR3: TGTGCCAGCAGTGACGGGCAGGGGATTAATACTTTCTTT. It translates to CASSDGQGINTFF. The V call is TRBV2, the J call TRBJ1-1; D is possibly TRBD1 (6 bases). The CDR3 runs 13 residues. V lost 3 bases and J lost 12, with 17 bases in between. The V gene's germline CDR1 is SNHLY and CDR2 FYNNEI. The entire variable domain, with the rest obtained from reference TRBV2 and TRBJ1-1, is as follows: EPEVTQTPSHQVTQMGQEVILRCVPISNHLYFYWYRQILGQKVEFLVSFYNNEISEKSEIFDDQFSVERPDGSNFTLKIRSTKLEDSAMYFCASSDGQGINTFFGQGTRLTVV.

This clonotype was found many times. This chain links TRBV3-1 with TRBJ1-2; TRBD1 matches at 7 bases. The V gene's germline CDR1 is LGHDT and CDR2 YNNKEL (reference sequence). J lost 7 bases, V lost 4 bases, and 6 bases had no gene match. This CDR3 is built from 13 residues. Here the CDR3 reads CASSPGTDFGYTF. As DNA, the CDR3 is TGTGCCAGCAGCCCGGGGACAGATTTTGGCTACACCTTC.

Ten or more counts support this clonotype. The chain couples TRBV6-1 to TRBJ1-1; D unclear. Trimming took 3 bases from V and 3 from J, leaving 11 bases between them. The CDR3 contains 14 residues. Germline V gene data show CDR1 as MNHNS and CDR2 as SASEGT. The CDR3 protein is CASSEGGRDTEAFF. CDR3 nucleotides: TGTGCCAGCAGTGAGGGAGGACGGGACACTGAAGCTTTCTTT.

Ten or more counts support this clonotype. This sequence joins TRBV20-1 and TRBJ2-1; TRBD2 agrees at 9 bases. The V gene's germline CDR1 is DFQATT and CDR2 SNEGSKA (reference sequence). This CDR3 has 14 residues. The junction had 8 bases not matched to a gene; V was cut back by 6 bases and J by 5 bases. This CDR3 is CSAPRPSGNNEQFF. As DNA, the CDR3 is TGCAGTGCCCCCCGGCCTAGCGGGAACAATGAGCAGTTCTTC.

Only a few counts were recorded for this clonotype. The genes are TRBV30 and TRBJ1-2; D remains ambiguous. CDR1 is GTSNPN and CDR2 is SVGIG in the germline V gene (reference sequence). This CDR3 has 13 residues. Trimming left V 4 bases short and J 8 bases short, with 17 bases between. CDR3 sequence (DNA): TGTGCCTGGACCCCGGACCGCCCGGGGGGCTACACCTTC. Translating gives CAWTPDRPGGYTF.

This clonotype was seen at least ten times. For the CDR3, the DNA is TGTGCCACCAGGGCTGCCACCAATGAGCAGTTCTTC. Its protein is CATRAATNEQFF. This chain uses TRBV24-1 with TRBJ2-1, with no clear D. V was shortened by 7 bases and J by 6 bases, with 9 bases between the two germline ends. The CDR3 is 12 residues long. Germline-derived CDR1 and CDR2 are KGHDR and SFDVKD.

This clonotype occurred many times. The chain recombines TRBV7-6 with TRBJ2-2, with 8 bases matching TRBD1. The CDR3 consists of 15 residues. Germline CDR1 and CDR2: SGHVS and FNYEAQ. After removal of 3 bases from V and 3 bases from J, the junction contained 3 bases not matched to a gene. CDR3 region: CASSFRGRDTGELFF. In DNA, the CDR3 is TGTGCCAGCAGCTTCAGGGGGCGCGACACCGGGGAGCTGTTTTTT.

Concerning this clonotype: A read error is possible here, since a much larger clone lies one base away. The chain employs TRBV7-9 and TRBJ2-1; tentative D call: TRBD1 (5 bases). This CDR3 spans 13 amino acids. CDR1 is SEHNR and CDR2 is FQNEAQ in the germline V gene (reference sequence). The CDR3 sequence is CVSQRGSYNEQFF. The CDR3 DNA reads TGTGTCAGCCAAAGGGGATCCTACAATGAGCAGTTCTTC.

This clonotype was seen ten or more times. V gene TRBV5-1 combines with J gene TRBJ2-1; 9 bases are shared with TRBD2. Germline CDR1 reads SGHRS; CDR2 reads YFSETQ. The CDR3 has 16 amino acids. V gave up 4 bases and J gave up 0 bases; unmatched junction bases: 5. DNA of the CDR3: TGCGCCAGCAGCCCCGGGACTAGCCGCTCCTACAATGAGCAGTTCTTC. Residues: CASSPGTSRSYNEQFF.

On this clonotype: A much bigger clone sits one base away, suggesting this may be a read error. The genes are TRBV11-2 and TRBJ1-2, with 8 bases lining up with TRBD1. Germline V gives CDR1 SGHAT, CDR2 FQNNGV. The CDR3 totals 13 residues. The CDR3 sequence is CVSSLAGGGGYTF. The CDR3 DNA reads as TGTGTCAGCAGCTTGGCAGGGGGCGGTGGCTACACCTTC.